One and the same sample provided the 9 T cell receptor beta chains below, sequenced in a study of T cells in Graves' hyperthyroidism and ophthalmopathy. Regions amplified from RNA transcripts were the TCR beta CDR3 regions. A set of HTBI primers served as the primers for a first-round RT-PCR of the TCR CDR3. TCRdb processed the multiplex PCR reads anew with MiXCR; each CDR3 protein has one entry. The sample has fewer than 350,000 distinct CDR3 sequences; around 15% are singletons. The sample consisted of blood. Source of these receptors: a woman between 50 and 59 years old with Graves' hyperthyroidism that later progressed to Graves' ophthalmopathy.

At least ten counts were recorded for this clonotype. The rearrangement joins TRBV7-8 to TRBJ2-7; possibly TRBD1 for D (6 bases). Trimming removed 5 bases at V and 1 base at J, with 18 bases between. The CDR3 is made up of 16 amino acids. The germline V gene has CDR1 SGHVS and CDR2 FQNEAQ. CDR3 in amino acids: CASSLVGTHKSYEQYF. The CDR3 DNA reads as TGTGCCAGCAGCCTAGTTGGGACACATAAATCCTACGAGCAGTACTTC.

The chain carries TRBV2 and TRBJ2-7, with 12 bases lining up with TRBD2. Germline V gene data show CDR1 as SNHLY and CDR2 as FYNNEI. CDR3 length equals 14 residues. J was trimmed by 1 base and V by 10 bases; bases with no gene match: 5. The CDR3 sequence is CANLAGGLSYEQYF. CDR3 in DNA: TGTGCCAACCTAGCGGGAGGGCTTTCCTACGAGCAGTACTTC.

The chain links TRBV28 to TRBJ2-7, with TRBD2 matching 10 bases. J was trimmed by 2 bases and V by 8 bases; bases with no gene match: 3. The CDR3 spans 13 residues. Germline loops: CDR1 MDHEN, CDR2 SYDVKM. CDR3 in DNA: TGTGCCAGCCAGGGACTAGCGCCCTACGAGCAGTACTTC. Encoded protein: CASQGLAPYEQYF.

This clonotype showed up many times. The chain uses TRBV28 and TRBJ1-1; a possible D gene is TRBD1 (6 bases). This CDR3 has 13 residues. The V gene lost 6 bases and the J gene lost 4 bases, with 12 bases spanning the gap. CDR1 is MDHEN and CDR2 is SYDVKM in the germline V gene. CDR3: CASSASRGTEAFF. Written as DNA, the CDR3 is TGTGCCAGCAGCGCCAGCAGGGGCACTGAAGCTTTCTTT. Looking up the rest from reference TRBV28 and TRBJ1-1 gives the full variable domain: DVKVTQSSRYLVKRTGEKVFLECVQDMDHENMFWYRQDPGLGLRLIYFSYDVKMKEKGDIPEGYSVSREKKERFSLILESASTNQTSMYLCASSASRGTEAFFGQGTRLTVV.

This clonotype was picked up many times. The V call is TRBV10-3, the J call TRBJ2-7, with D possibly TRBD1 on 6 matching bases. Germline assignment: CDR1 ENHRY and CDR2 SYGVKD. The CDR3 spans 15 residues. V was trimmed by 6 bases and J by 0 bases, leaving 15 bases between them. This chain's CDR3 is CAIRVGTPNSYEQYF. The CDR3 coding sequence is TGTGCCATCAGAGTCGGGACACCCAACTCCTACGAGCAGTACTTC.

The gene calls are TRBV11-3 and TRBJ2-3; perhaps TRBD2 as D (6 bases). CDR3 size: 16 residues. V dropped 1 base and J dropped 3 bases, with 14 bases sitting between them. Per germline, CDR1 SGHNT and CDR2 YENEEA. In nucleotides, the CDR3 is TGTGCCAGCAGCTTAGTAGGGACTCACGGGACAGATACGCAGTATTTT. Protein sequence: CASSLVGTHGTDTQYF.

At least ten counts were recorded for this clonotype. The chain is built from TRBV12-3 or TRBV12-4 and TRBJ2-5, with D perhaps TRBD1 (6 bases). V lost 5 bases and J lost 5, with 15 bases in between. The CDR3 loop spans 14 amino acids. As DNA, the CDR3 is TGTGCCAGCAGTCCGCACAGGGTCCATGAGACCCAGTACTTC. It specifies CASSPHRVHETQYF.

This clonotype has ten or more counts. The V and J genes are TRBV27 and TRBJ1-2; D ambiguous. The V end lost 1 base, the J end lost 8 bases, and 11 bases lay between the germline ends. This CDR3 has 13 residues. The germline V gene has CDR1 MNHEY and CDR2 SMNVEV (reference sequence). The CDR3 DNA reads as TGTGCCAGCAGTTTATATGGGGTGAGGGGCTACACCTTC. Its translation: CASSLYGVRGYTF.

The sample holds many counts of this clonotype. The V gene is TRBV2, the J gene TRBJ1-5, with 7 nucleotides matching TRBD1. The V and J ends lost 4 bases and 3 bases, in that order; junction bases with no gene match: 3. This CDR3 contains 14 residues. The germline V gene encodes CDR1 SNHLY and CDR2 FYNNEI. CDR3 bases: TGTGCCAGCAGTGGGGGACAGTTCAATCAGCCCCAGCATTTT. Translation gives CASSGGQFNQPQHF.